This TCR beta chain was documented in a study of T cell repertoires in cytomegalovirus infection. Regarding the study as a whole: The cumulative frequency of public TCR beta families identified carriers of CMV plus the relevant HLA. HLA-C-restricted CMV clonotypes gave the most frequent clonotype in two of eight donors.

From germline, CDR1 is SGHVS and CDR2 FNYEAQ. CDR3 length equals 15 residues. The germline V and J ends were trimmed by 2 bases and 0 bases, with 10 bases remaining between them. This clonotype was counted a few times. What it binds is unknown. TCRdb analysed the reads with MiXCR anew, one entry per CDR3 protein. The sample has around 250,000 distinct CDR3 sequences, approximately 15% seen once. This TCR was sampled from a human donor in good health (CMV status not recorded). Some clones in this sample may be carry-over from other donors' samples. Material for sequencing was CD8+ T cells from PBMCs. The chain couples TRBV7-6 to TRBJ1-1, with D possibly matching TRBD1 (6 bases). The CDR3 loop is CASSLSDSVNTEAFF. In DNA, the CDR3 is TGTGCCAGCAGCTTATCGGACAGTGTGAACACTGAAGCTTTCTTT.